This TCR beta chain is from a study of blood T cell repertoires in COVID-19. Across the whole study: COVID-19 samples, acute and convalescent, were from the United States, Italy and Spain. T cells, B-cell-depleted T cells, or PBMCs supplied cDNA or gDNA.

Original data processing: Reference gene primer amplification in the assay estimated nucleated cell counts. Sequencing was performed with immunoSEQ multiplex PCR; in TCRdb, only in-frame clones are kept and a portion is missing. The DNA gave D and trimming, while V, J and clone size come from that table. The sample includes some 170,000 clones, around 80% of them seen just once. The V gene's germline CDR1 is LGHDT and CDR2 YNNKEL (reference sequence). J was trimmed by 8 bases and V by 6 bases; bases with no gene match: 11. The CDR3 has 15 residues. The origin of this receptor is a woman older than 75 with acute or convalescent COVID-19. This chain connects TRBV3-1 (or the pseudogene TRBV3-2) to TRBJ2-3, with 10 bases aligning to TRBD2. The sequenced material came from peripheral blood. The CDR3 DNA follows: TGTGCCAGCAGGAGGACTAGCGGTGAGATGAGTACGCAGTATTTT. Translating gives CASRRTSGEMSTQYF.